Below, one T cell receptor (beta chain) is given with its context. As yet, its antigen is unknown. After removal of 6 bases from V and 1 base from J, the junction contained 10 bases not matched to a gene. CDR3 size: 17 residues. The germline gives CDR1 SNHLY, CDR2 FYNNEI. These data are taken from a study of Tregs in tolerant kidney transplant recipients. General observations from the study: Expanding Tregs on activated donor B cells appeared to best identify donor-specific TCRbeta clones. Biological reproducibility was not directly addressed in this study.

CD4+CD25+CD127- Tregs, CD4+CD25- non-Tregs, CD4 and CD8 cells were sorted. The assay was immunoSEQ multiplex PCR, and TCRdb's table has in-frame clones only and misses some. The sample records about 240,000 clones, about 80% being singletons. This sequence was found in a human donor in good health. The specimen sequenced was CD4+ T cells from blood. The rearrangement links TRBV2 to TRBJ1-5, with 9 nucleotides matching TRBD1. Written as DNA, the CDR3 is TGTGCCAGCAGGGCCGGGACAGGGATTGGGAGCAATCAGCCCCAGCATTTT. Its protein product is CASRAGTGIGSNQPQHF.